The rows below give T cell receptor beta chains drawn from one sample of a study of CD8 T cells in Susac syndrome. TCRdb re-called the immunoSEQ multiplex PCR reads with MiXCR, one entry per CDR3 protein. Of under 200,000 distinct CDR3 sequences in the sample, roughly nine tenths were seen once. Sequenced: CD4+ T cells from PBMCs. The receptors were gathered from a human donor with Susac syndrome. Each CDR3 is given with its conserved first and last residue. A D gene is named only where the DNA matches it firmly. A clone size is listed for some rows: how often the clone was seen (once, few, many), or a class if it is expanded.

size: NA
D: TRBD2
V: TRBV20-1
J: TRBJ2-2
DNA: TGCAGTGCCTCGACTAGCGGGGGACCATCCGGGGAGCTGTTTTTT
CDR3: CSASTSGGPSGELFF

size: NA
D: TRBD2
V: TRBV11-2
J: TRBJ2-3
DNA: TGTGCCAGCAGCTTAGGCGCGGGGGGTGCCACAGATACGCAGTATTTT
CDR3: CASSLGAGGATDTQYF

size: NA
D: NA
V: TRBV12-3/TRBV12-4
J: TRBJ1-1
DNA: TGTGCCAGCAGTTCCACTGAAGCTTTCTTT
CDR3: CASSSTEAFF

size: NA
D: TRBD2
V: TRBV5-1
J: TRBJ2-1
DNA: TGCGCCAGCAGCCCCGGACTAGACCCTGTACATGAGCAGTTCTTC
CDR3: CASSPGLDPVHEQFF

size: NA
D: NA
V: TRBV3-1
J: TRBJ1-2
DNA: TGTGCCAGCAGCCAGCGGAGACAGGAGCTAGGTGGCTACACCTTC
CDR3: CASSQRRQELGGYTF

size: NA
D: NA
V: TRBV29-1
J: TRBJ1-4
DNA: TGCAGCGTTTGGACACAGGGTAATGAAAAACTGTTTTTT
CDR3: CSVWTQGNEKLFF

size: NA
D: TRBD2
V: TRBV6-5
J: TRBJ2-1
DNA: TGTGCCAGCAGTTGGGGACTAGCTTACAATGAGCAGTTCTTC
CDR3: CASSWGLAYNEQFF

size: NA
D: TRBD1
V: TRBV6-1
J: TRBJ1-2
DNA: TGTGCCAGCACTATGACAGGGTTCTATGGCTACACCTTC
CDR3: CASTMTGFYGYTF

size: once
D: NA
V: TRBV7-3
J: TRBJ2-3
DNA: TGTGCCAGCAGCCGGGGAGAGGCCACAGATACGCAGTATTTT
CDR3: CASSRGEATDTQYF

size: NA
D: TRBD1
V: TRBV3-1
J: TRBJ1-6
DNA: TGTGCCAGCAGCTCCCCCGGGACAGGGGGGCGATCCCTCCACTTT
CDR3: CASSSPGTGGRSLHF

size: NA
D: NA
V: TRBV20-1
J: TRBJ1-3
DNA: TGCAGTGCTAGACCGCCTATCTCTGGAAACACCATATATTTT
CDR3: CSARPPISGNTIYF

size: NA
D: NA
V: TRBV7-8
J: TRBJ2-7
DNA: TGTGCCAGCAGCTTAAGGACACTGGATTGGGAGCAGTACTTC
CDR3: CASSLRTLDWEQYF

size: NA
D: TRBD1
V: TRBV29-1
J: TRBJ1-1
DNA: TGCAGCGTCCGGCTACAGGGGCCGGCGGACACTGAAGCTTTCTTT
CDR3: CSVRLQGPADTEAFF

size: NA
D: TRBD2
V: TRBV29-1
J: TRBJ2-5
DNA: TGCAGCGTGGCAGCGGGGGGCCACCAAGAGACCCAGTACTTC
CDR3: CSVAAGGHQETQYF

size: once
D: TRBD1
V: TRBV24-1
J: TRBJ2-7
DNA: TGTGCCACCAGTGATACAAGACAGGGCCCCTACGAGCAGTACTTC
CDR3: CATSDTRQGPYEQYF

size: once
D: TRBD2
V: TRBV20-1
J: TRBJ2-3
DNA: TGCAGTGCTGGAAGGACTAGCGGGATAGATACGCAGTATTTT
CDR3: CSAGRTSGIDTQYF

size: NA
D: TRBD1
V: TRBV12-3/TRBV12-4
J: TRBJ2-3
DNA: TGTGCCAGCAGACCGGGACAGGCCAATACAGATACGCAGTATTTT
CDR3: CASRPGQANTDTQYF

size: NA
D: TRBD2
V: TRBV10-3
J: TRBJ2-3
DNA: TGTGCCTCCACCTTCCCGGGGGGGCCTTCAGATACGCAGTATTTT
CDR3: CASTFPGGPSDTQYF

size: NA
D: NA
V: TRBV2
J: TRBJ2-5
DNA: TGTGCCAGCAGACCCGACCGAGACCGGGAGACCCAGTACTTC
CDR3: CASRPDRDRETQYF

size: NA
D: TRBD1
V: TRBV29-1
J: TRBJ2-1
DNA: TGCAGCGCTCCGGGACAGGGGGCCGTAGGTGAGCAGTTCTTC
CDR3: CSAPGQGAVGEQFF

size: NA
D: NA
V: TRBV11-2
J: TRBJ2-1
DNA: TGTGCCAGCAGCTTCCTCGGACTACCCAATGAGCAGTTCTTC
CDR3: CASSFLGLPNEQFF

size: few
D: NA
V: TRBV11-2
J: TRBJ2-1
DNA: TGTGCCAGCAGCTTAGAGGGGGGTTCTTACAATGAGCAGTTCTTC
CDR3: CASSLEGGSYNEQFF

size: NA
D: NA
V: TRBV2
J: TRBJ1-5
DNA: TGTGCCAGCAGCCCGAACAGAAATCAGCCCCAGCATTTT
CDR3: CASSPNRNQPQHF

size: NA
D: NA
V: TRBV20-1
J: TRBJ2-6
DNA: TGCAGTTCATACAGGGTAACTGGGGCCAACGTCCTGACTTTC
CDR3: CSSYRVTGANVLTF

size: NA
D: TRBD1
V: TRBV27
J: TRBJ1-5
DNA: TGTGCCAGCAGTTACAGGGGTGGCAGCAATCAGCCCCAGCATTTT
CDR3: CASSYRGGSNQPQHF

size: NA
D: TRBD1
V: TRBV18
J: TRBJ2-7
DNA: TGTGCCAGCTCACCAAAGGACAGGGGGGAATACGAGCAGTACTTC
CDR3: CASSPKDRGEYEQYF

size: NA
D: NA
V: TRBV9
J: TRBJ2-3
DNA: TGTGCCAGCAGCGTAGACTACCTTAGCACAGATACGCAGTATTTT
CDR3: CASSVDYLSTDTQYF

size: NA
D: NA
V: TRBV19
J: TRBJ1-2
DNA: TGTGCCAGCTGGACTAGTGGGTATGGCTACACCTTC
CDR3: CASWTSGYGYTF

size: NA
D: TRBD2
V: TRBV5-5
J: TRBJ2-7
DNA: TGTGCCAGCAGCCGGGGGGATACCTACGAGCAGTACTTC
CDR3: CASSRGDTYEQYF

size: NA
D: TRBD1
V: TRBV5-4
J: TRBJ2-2
DNA: TGTGCCAGCAGCTTAGGGGGCGCCTACGCGAATACCGGGGAGCTGTTTTTT
CDR3: CASSLGGAYANTGELFF

size: NA
D: NA
V: TRBV7-9
J: TRBJ2-1
DNA: TGTGCCGGAGGGGGTGAGCAGTTCTTC
CDR3: CAGGGEQFF

size: NA
D: TRBD1
V: TRBV6-1
J: TRBJ2-2
DNA: TGTGCCAGCAGTGATTTAGGGGGCCCCGGGGAGCTGTTTTTT
CDR3: CASSDLGGPGELFF

size: NA
D: NA
V: TRBV2
J: TRBJ2-1
DNA: TGTGCCAGCAGTGCCGAGATCAATGAGCAGTTCTTC
CDR3: CASSAEINEQFF

size: NA
D: NA
V: TRBV29-1
J: TRBJ1-6
DNA: TGCAGCGTTGGGGAAAATTCACCCCTCCACTTT
CDR3: CSVGENSPLHF

size: once
D: TRBD2
V: TRBV5-1
J: TRBJ2-5
DNA: TGCGCCAGCAGCTTGGCCGGACTAGCGGGAGGACAAGAGACCCAGTACTTC
CDR3: CASSLAGLAGGQETQYF

size: NA
D: NA
V: TRBV5-1
J: TRBJ2-1
DNA: TGCGCCAGCAGCACTCTCTTCGGGGCTGAATCCTACAATGAGCAGTTCTTC
CDR3: CASSTLFGAESYNEQFF

size: few
D: NA
V: TRBV6-6
J: TRBJ2-5
DNA: TGTGCCAGCAGTCTCGACAGCCAAGAGACCCAGTACTTC
CDR3: CASSLDSQETQYF

size: once
D: NA
V: TRBV4-1
J: TRBJ1-2
DNA: TGCGCCAGCAGTTACCGTTTGTGGACAGAATATGGCTACACCTTC
CDR3: CASSYRLWTEYGYTF

size: NA
D: TRBD1
V: TRBV2
J: TRBJ1-5
DNA: TGTGCCAGCAGCCGAGGACAGGGGGCTGGCAATCAGCCCCAGCATTTT
CDR3: CASSRGQGAGNQPQHF

size: NA
D: NA
V: TRBV19
J: TRBJ1-1
DNA: TGTGCCAGTAAGAGACGACCTGGGGGGGGGCTGAACACTGAAGCTTTCTTT
CDR3: CASKRRPGGGLNTEAFF

size: NA
D: TRBD1
V: TRBV12-3/TRBV12-4
J: TRBJ1-1
DNA: TGTGCCAGCAGACCGACAGGGGGTAGAAACACTGAAGCTTTCTTT
CDR3: CASRPTGGRNTEAFF

size: NA
D: NA
V: TRBV7-6
J: TRBJ2-3
DNA: TGTGCCAGCAGCCTTGGTGTCACAGATACGCAGTATTTT
CDR3: CASSLGVTDTQYF

size: NA
D: NA
V: TRBV3-1
J: TRBJ2-5
DNA: TGTGCCAGCAGCCAAGGATTAGGGCGGGGGCCGACGGTGGACCAGTACTTC
CDR3: CASSQGLGRGPTVDQYF

size: NA
D: TRBD1
V: TRBV27
J: TRBJ2-7
DNA: TGTGCCAGCAGTTTATCGGGACAGGGAAAGCAGTACTTC
CDR3: CASSLSGQGKQYF

size: once
D: TRBD2
V: TRBV12-3/TRBV12-4
J: TRBJ2-5
DNA: TGTGCCAGCAGTTTAGGAGGACTAGACGAGACCCAGTACTTC
CDR3: CASSLGGLDETQYF

size: NA
D: NA
V: TRBV14
J: TRBJ2-5
DNA: TGTGCCAGCAGCCCACAAATAAAGTCAATCCTTAAGCATAGCGAAGAGACCCAGTACTTC
CDR3: CASSPQIKSILKHSEETQYF